This entry is about one T cell receptor beta chain. CDR3 length equals 15 residues. Trimming stripped 4 bases from V and 3 bases from J, with 13 bases between. Germline CDR1 SGHTA, CDR2 FQGNSA. The sample originates from a study of blood T cell repertoires in COVID-19. Looking at the study overall: The origin of the acute and convalescent COVID-19 samples was the United States, Italy and Spain. From T cells, B-cell-depleted T cells, or PBMCs came the material, which was cDNA or gDNA.

As processed by the authors: Amplification from reference gene primers served as the basis for estimated nucleated cell counts. This table comes from immunoSEQ multiplex PCR, and its TCRdb copy is limited to in-frame clones, with some not included. Clone size and V and J calls were adopted from that table, with D and trimming inferred from the DNA. The sample lists around 260,000 clones, 80% to 90% seen once, with 2.5% to 3.5% in the top ten. Sample: peripheral blood. This sequence joins TRBV7-2 and TRBJ1-3, with D unresolved. The receptor was derived from a woman aged 30 to 39 with active or convalescent COVID-19. CDR3 residues: CASSSSVGIGNTIYF. DNA for the CDR3: TGTGCCAGCAGCTCATCTGTGGGCATTGGAAACACCATATATTTT.